A single sample is the source of the 16 T cell receptor beta chains below, sequenced in a study of response to subunit inactivated influenza vaccine. A single record per CDR3 protein comes from TCRdb applying MiXCR to the RT-PCR reads. The data contain roughly 670,000 distinct CDR3 sequences, 13% to 15% of them singletons. This specimen was PBMCs from blood, taken less than 15 days before vaccination. The receptors shown here come from a man over 45 who received an inactivated influenza vaccine.

This clonotype was observed a handful of times. V usage is TRBV7-2 and J usage is TRBJ2-4, with D tentatively TRBD1 (6 bases). This CDR3 region has 13 residues. CDR1 SGHTA and CDR2 FQGNSA come from the germline V gene. With 2 bases removed from V and 8 bases from J, the gap between germline ends came to 10 bases. The CDR3 sequence: CASSLQSGDIQYF. CDR3 coding DNA: TGTGCCAGCAGCTTACAGTCAGGGGACATTCAGTACTTC.

This clonotype was counted a few times. The V gene is TRBV6-1, the J gene TRBJ2-4; no definite D call. V shed 6 bases and J shed 2 bases, with 11 bases lying between them. This CDR3 comprises 14 residues. The germline V gene has CDR1 MNHNS and CDR2 SASEGT. The CDR3 is CASSPGRPKNIQYF. The CDR3 DNA reads TGTGCCAGCAGCCCCGGACGTCCCAAAAACATTCAGTACTTC.

The rearrangement joins TRBV28 to TRBJ2-6; D is unclear. The CDR3 sequence is 16 residues long. With 6 bases removed from V and 0 bases from J, the gap between germline ends came to 12 bases. Germline CDR1 and CDR2: MDHEN and SYDVKM. The CDR3, as DNA: TGTGCCAGCAGCCCCCTCGCCTACTCTGGGGCCAACGTCCTGACTTTC. This encodes CASSPLAYSGANVLTF.

J is TRBJ2-1 and V is TRBV4-3; TRBD2 might be the D (6 bases). V was pared by 0 bases and J by 3 bases, with 18 bases between. This CDR3 comprises 18 residues. Germline V gene sequence: CDR1 LGHNA, CDR2 YSLEER. The CDR3 sequence: CASSQDHVASGLYNEQFF. The CDR3 DNA reads as TGCGCCAGCAGCCAAGATCACGTGGCGAGCGGGCTCTACAATGAGCAGTTCTTC.

This sequence joins TRBV10-3 and TRBJ1-1, with TRBD1 identical over 10 bases. V was pared by 7 bases and J by 2 bases, with 7 bases of the junction left unmatched. The CDR3 length is 15 residues. Germline CDR1 reads ENHRY; CDR2 reads SYGVKD. CDR3 in DNA: TGTGCCATCACCGCCGGGACAGGGGTTAACACTGAAGCTTTCTTT. Its protein product is CAITAGTGVNTEAFF.

This clonotype was seen ten or more times. The chain combines TRBV7-8 with TRBJ1-5, with D tentatively TRBD1 (5 bases). This CDR3 has 18 residues. Germline CDR1 SGHVS, CDR2 FQNEAQ. V was cut by 5 bases and J by 0 bases, with 20 bases left in between. The CDR3 DNA is TGTGCCAGCAGCCCTTCGGCGGGGGGGTTTCGTAGCAATCAGCCCCAGCATTTT. Translated: CASSPSAGGFRSNQPQHF.

The V and J genes are TRBV6-2 or TRBV6-3 and TRBJ2-1; maybe TRBD1 (5 bases). The CDR3 is 11 amino acids. Trimming took off 5 bases at V and 15 bases at J, with 14 bases between the two ends. In germline, CDR1 is MNHEY, CDR2 SVGEGT. The CDR3 loop is CASSNQGLWFF. The CDR3 DNA sequence: TGTGCCAGCAGTAACCAGGGTCTCTGGTTCTTC.

In its sample, this clonotype was seen a few times. The rearrangement uses TRBV19 and TRBJ2-3; 9 nucleotides match TRBD1. Germline V gives CDR1 LNHDA, CDR2 SQIVND (reference sequence). The CDR3 contains 15 residues. V dropped 6 bases and J dropped 3; count of bases not matched to a gene: 7. CDR3 residues: CASSLQGAHTDTQYF. In DNA, the CDR3 is TGTGCCAGTAGCCTACAGGGGGCGCATACAGATACGCAGTATTTT.

The genes are TRBV11-2 and TRBJ2-7; TRBD1 matches at 7 bases. The CDR3 runs to 16 residues. The junction had 8 bases not matched to a gene; V was cut back by 0 bases and J by 3 bases. Germline-derived CDR1 and CDR2 are SGHAT and FQNNGV. The CDR3 nucleotides read TGTGCCAGCAGCTTAGACGCTGGGACAGTGGTCTACGAGCAGTACTTC. The encoded protein is CASSLDAGTVVYEQYF. Together with reference TRBV11-2 and TRBJ2-7, the CDR3 gives the full variable domain: EAGVAQSPRYKIIEKRQSVAFWCNPISGHATLYWYQQILGQGPKLLIQFQNNGVVDDSQLPKDRFSAERLKGVDSTLKIQPAKLEDSAVYLCASSLDAGTVVYEQYFGPGTRLTVT.

The rearrangement uses TRBV7-8 and TRBJ2-3; TRBD2 matches 9 bases. Trimming took 4 bases from V and 5 from J; bases not matched to a gene: 22. The CDR3 has 20 amino acids. Germline V gene sequence: CDR1 SGHVS, CDR2 FQNEAQ. The CDR3 DNA follows: TGTGCCAGCAGCTCAATCTTAGCCCGAACTGGCGGGAGGGCCAGAGATACGCAGTATTTT. Translating it yields CASSSILARTGGRARDTQYF.

This chain uses TRBV9 with TRBJ1-1; D is undetermined. Germline V gene data show CDR1 as SGDLS and CDR2 as YYNGEE. The CDR3 has 14 amino acids. Trimming left V 0 bases short and J 0 bases short, with 6 bases between. The CDR3 DNA sequence: TGTGCCAGCAGCGTAGCCGGGATGAACACTGAAGCTTTCTTT. It translates to CASSVAGMNTEAFF.

The rearrangement joins TRBV20-1 to TRBJ2-3, with D uncertain. The CDR3 runs to 11 residues. Trimming removed 3 bases from V and 4 bases from J, with 5 bases in between. CDR1 is DFQATT, CDR2 SNEGSKA, per germline (reference sequence). The CDR3 nucleotides are TGCAGTGCTAGTCTCGCAGATACGCAGTATTTT. Translation: CSASLADTQYF.

This clonotype was found many times. The chain uses TRBV7-2 and TRBJ2-1, with D hard to call. Germline V CDR1 and CDR2: SGHTA, FQGNSA. This CDR3 region has 13 residues. V was trimmed by 2 bases and J by 0 bases, leaving 2 bases between them. The DNA for the CDR3 is TGTGCCAGCAGCTTAAGCTCCTACAATGAGCAGTTCTTC. It codes for CASSLSSYNEQFF.

This clonotype was recorded many times. The chain uses TRBV12-3 or TRBV12-4 and TRBJ1-2; 7 bases agree with TRBD1. The V segment lost 4 bases and the J segment 4 bases; nucleotides outside the gene matches: 3. The CDR3 is made up of 13 amino acids. CDR3 sequence: CASSSTGFYGYTF. The CDR3 DNA follows: TGTGCCAGCAGTTCGACAGGGTTCTATGGCTACACCTTC.

This clonotype was counted only a few times. The gene calls are TRBV11-2 and TRBJ2-6, with a possible D match to TRBD2 (5 bases). Germline V gene sequence: CDR1 SGHAT, CDR2 FQNNGV. The CDR3 has 16 amino acids. Trimming left V 4 bases short and J 3 bases short, with 13 bases between. The CDR3 here is CASSSREGIGANVLTF. DNA of the CDR3: TGTGCCAGCAGCTCAAGAGAGGGTATTGGGGCCAACGTCCTGACTTTC.

Many counts were recorded for this clonotype. Relative to the germline gene, one junction end is altered; a read error may explain this. This rearrangement joins TRBV15 to TRBJ2-7; D call uncertain. Germline V CDR1 and CDR2: LNHNV, YYDKDF (reference sequence). This CDR3 has 11 amino acids. The CDR3 is CATSRDGPQHF. CDR3 nucleotide sequence: TGTGCCACCAGCAGAGACGGTCCCCAGCACTTC.